This entry concerns a single T cell receptor beta chain. Antigen unknown. The source of the sample is a study of Ad26.COV2.S vaccination and SARS-CoV-2 variants. The V gene's germline CDR1 is KGHDR and CDR2 SFDVKD. This CDR3 has 13 residues. The germline V and J ends were trimmed by 1 base and 2 bases, with 4 bases remaining between them. General study results and limits: Those who received the vaccine showed greater spike-specific TCR breadth than those given placebo. Non-spike TCR breadth was similar in vaccine and placebo recipients. Researchers cautioned that TCR breadth and depth analyses may have underestimated total T cell responses. It was reported that spike-specific CD8+ and CD4+ T cell responses were substantially broad after vaccination.

Produced via immunoSEQ multiplex PCR; TCRdb's table is partial and in-frame only. The sample holds approximately 140,000 clones; 86% are singletons and the top ten take 4% to 6%. V and J are TRBV24-1 and TRBJ2-5, with D uncertain. The TCR was taken from a human donor who had recovered from COVID-19. The specimen comprised peripheral blood, sampled after recovery from COVID-19. The CDR3 nucleotides read TGTGCCACCAGTGATTTTGGGCAAGAGACCCAGTACTTC. This codes for CATSDFGQETQYF.